These 29 T cell receptor beta chains share one sample of origin, sequenced in a study of blood T cells in healthy people across ages. Then a second PCR, running about 6 to 11 cycles, was carried out with a sample-barcoded 5' primer and a J-beta primer mix. One entry per CDR3 protein, called by TCRdb with MiXCR from the 5' RACE reads. This table has around 670,000 distinct CDR3 sequences, roughly 30% appearing once. Sequenced material: blood. These receptors were collected from a woman of 80 years or more in good health.

A word on this clonotype: With a much larger clone just one base away, this may be a read error. The CDR3 here is CASSSGAASYEQYF. CDR3 bases: TGTGCCAGCAGCTCCGGGGCAGCGTCCTACGAGCAGTACTTC. The V call is TRBV5-6, the J call TRBJ2-7, with D perhaps being TRBD1 or TRBD2 (5 bases each). V was pared by 3 bases and J by 1 base, with 11 bases between. The CDR3 runs to 14 residues. CDR1 and CDR2 from the germline V gene are SGHDT and YYEEEE.

The rearrangement links TRBV4-1 to TRBJ1-4; tentative D call: TRBD1 (5 bases). The CDR3 spans 17 residues. The V end was cut by 0 bases, the J end by 6 bases, with 17 bases between. CDR1 and CDR2 (germline): MGHRA, YSYEKL. In nucleotides, the CDR3 is TGCGCCAGCAGCCAAGATGACGTTAGGGTAGGGGATGAAAAACTGTTTTTT. This translates into CASSQDDVRVGDEKLFF.

About this clonotype itself: One base away lies a much larger clone, so this may be a sequencing read error. This chain uses TRBV7-9 with TRBJ1-2; 7 positions match TRBD1. This CDR3 is 18 amino acids long. V lost 3 bases to trimming and J lost 3 bases; unmatched junction nucleotides: 16. The germline V gene has CDR1 SEHNR and CDR2 FQNEAQ (reference sequence). For the CDR3, the DNA is TGTGCCAGCAGCTTGGACAGGTCTTCAGGGCCCGGCGACTATGGCTACACCTTC. Amino acid sequence: CASSLDRSSGPGDYGYTF.

This clonotype was seen ten or more times. The chain carries TRBV7-2 and TRBJ1-5, with D unresolved. The CDR3 totals 13 residues. The ends were cut back, 5 bases at V and 5 bases at J, with 10 bases in the middle. Germline V gene sequence: CDR1 SGHTA, CDR2 FQGNSA. The CDR3 DNA is TGTGCCAGCAGCCCACGCCCGGATCAGCCCCAGCATTTT. Its protein is CASSPRPDQPQHF.

In this sample, this clonotype turned up a few times. In DNA form, the CDR3 reads TGCGCCAGCAGCTTGGGCCCGCTAGAAGGCTACACCTTC. Protein product: CASSLGPLEGYTF. This rearrangement joins TRBV5-1 to TRBJ1-2; D uncertain. This CDR3 is built from 13 residues. V was clipped by 0 bases and J by 8 bases, with 11 bases between them. Germline V gives CDR1 SGHRS, CDR2 YFSETQ.

This clonotype was detected many times. The chain links TRBV20-1 to TRBJ2-7, with D possibly being TRBD1 (6 bases). Germline CDR1 DFQATT, CDR2 SNEGSKA (reference sequence). The CDR3 is 14 residues long. Trimming removed 4 bases from V and 1 base from J, with 14 bases in between. CDR3 DNA sequence: TGCAGTGCTATGGACAGATTGCTTTCCTACGAGCAGTACTTC. It encodes CSAMDRLLSYEQYF.

This clonotype was seen many times. This sequence may be a read error, since a much larger clone differs from it by one base. V usage is TRBV6-6 and J usage is TRBJ2-1; D is possibly TRBD2 (5 bases). The J call may not be correct, given that the DNA end is closer to TRBJ2-7. The length of the CDR3 is 13 residues. Germline V gives CDR1 MNHNY, CDR2 SVGAGI (reference sequence). The CDR3 loop reads CASSSSRYNEQYF. CDR3 in DNA: TGTGCCAGCAGCTCTAGCAGATACAATGAGCAGTACTTC.

This clonotype was counted between two and nine times. The V and J genes are TRBV6-1 and TRBJ2-5; 9 nucleotides align to TRBD1. Germline assignment: CDR1 MNHNS and CDR2 SASEGT. V shed 4 bases and J 11 bases; nucleotides not matched to a gene: 17. The CDR3 runs 16 residues. This CDR3 is CASSGDRDRVNNEQYF. The CDR3 DNA reads TGTGCCAGCAGTGGGGACCGGGACAGGGTGAACAATGAGCAGTACTTC.

This clonotype was observed many times. The chain combines TRBV6-2 or TRBV6-3 with TRBJ2-1; TRBD1 matches at 8 bases. V gave up 6 bases and J gave up 12 bases; unmatched junction bases: 7. This CDR3 comprises 12 residues. Looked up from germline, CDR1 is MNHEY and CDR2 is SVGEGT. DNA of the CDR3: TGTGCCAGCAGCGAACCGGGACAGGTGCAGTTCTTC. Encoded protein: CASSEPGQVQFF.

As for this clonotype: An end of the junction does not agree with germline; a read error may underlie this. Here the CDR3 DNA reads TGTGCCAGCAGTTTGGGACAGGGGTCCACAGATCCGCAGTATTTT. Amino acids: CASSLGQGSTDPQYF. The chain has TRBV27 and TRBJ2-3, with TRBD1 matching 10 bases. Per the germline V gene, CDR1 is MNHEY and CDR2 is SMNVEV (reference sequence). The CDR3 has 15 residues.

This clonotype has only a few counts. This chain joins TRBV28 and TRBJ2-7; D uncertain. From germline, CDR1 is MDHEN and CDR2 SYDVKM. The CDR3 length is 14 residues. Trimming stripped 10 bases from V and 1 base from J, with 17 bases between. CDR3 residues: CATAVGSYSYEQYF. The CDR3 DNA is TGTGCCACCGCGGTGGGCAGTTATTCCTACGAGCAGTACTTC.

The J gene is TRBJ2-1, the V gene TRBV4-3, with D uncertain. V was cut by 0 bases and J by 2 bases, with 11 bases left in between. The CDR3 loop spans 16 amino acids. Germline V gene sequence: CDR1 LGHNA, CDR2 YSLEER. The CDR3 region is CASSQDPGPPYNEQFF. CDR3 bases: TGCGCCAGCAGCCAAGATCCAGGCCCCCCCTACAATGAGCAGTTCTTC.

This clonotype was recorded at least ten times. The chain employs TRBV5-1 and TRBJ2-1; D uncertain. The germline CDR1 and CDR2 sequences are SGHRS and YFSETQ. With 0 bases removed from V and 8 bases from J, the gap between germline ends came to 12 bases. The CDR3 has 14 amino acids. CDR3: CASSLAPRRDEQFF. CDR3 nucleotide sequence: TGCGCCAGCAGCTTGGCCCCCCGCAGAGATGAGCAGTTCTTC.

This clonotype was detected only a few times. The chain has TRBV6-6 and TRBJ1-5; 11 bases are shared with TRBD1. Germline assignment: CDR1 MNHNY and CDR2 SVGAGI (reference sequence). The CDR3 is made up of 15 amino acids. The V segment lost 6 bases and the J segment 5 bases; nucleotides outside the gene matches: 6. CDR3 region: CASRRPGQGDQPQHF. In DNA, the CDR3 is TGTGCCAGCAGGCGACCGGGACAGGGGGATCAGCCCCAGCATTTT.

There are a few counts of this clonotype. The J gene is TRBJ1-1, the V gene TRBV5-1; 7 positions agree with TRBD1. J lost 3 bases, V lost 4 bases, and 3 bases had no gene match. The germline CDR1 and CDR2 sequences are SGHRS and YFSETQ. The CDR3 loop spans 13 amino acids. The CDR3 DNA reads as TGCGCCAGCAGCCCTACAGGGGACACTGAAGCTTTCTTT. Encoded protein: CASSPTGDTEAFF.

V usage is TRBV5-5 and J usage is TRBJ2-4; the D gene is possibly TRBD1 (5 bases). In germline, CDR1 is SGHKS, CDR2 YYEKEE (reference sequence). The CDR3 runs 13 residues. V shed 2 bases and J shed 15 bases, with 18 bases lying between them. CDR3 loop: CASSLQVAYERYF. CDR3 DNA: TGTGCCAGCAGCTTACAGGTAGCCTACGAGCGGTACTTC.

V usage is TRBV4-1 and J usage is TRBJ1-2, with a weak D call TRBD1 (5 bases). Germline CDR1 reads MGHRA; CDR2 reads YSYEKL. This CDR3 has 14 residues. The V end was cut by 3 bases, the J end by 8 bases, with 16 bases between. The CDR3: CASSQGTLAGGYTF. The CDR3 DNA reads TGCGCCAGCAGCCAGGGGACCCTCGCGGGAGGCTACACCTTC.

This clonotype occurred once. The chain joins TRBV28 to TRBJ2-1; 13 nucleotides match TRBD2. CDR1 and CDR2 (germline): MDHEN, SYDVKM. V lost 10 bases and J lost 8; bases outside the gene matches: 11. This CDR3 spans 15 amino acids. The CDR3: CAIRRGLAGNYEQFF. The CDR3 DNA reads as TGTGCCATCCGGCGGGGACTAGCGGGAAATTATGAGCAGTTCTTC.

The chain carries TRBV27 and TRBJ2-3; D gene uncertain. V was shortened by 5 bases and J by 6 bases, with 15 bases between the two germline ends. This CDR3 comprises 14 residues. Germline CDR1 reads MNHEY; CDR2 reads SMNVEV (reference sequence). CDR3 nucleotides: TGTGCCAGCAGTCCCCGGGCCGGAGTCGATACGCAGTATTTT. It is translated as CASSPRAGVDTQYF.

This clonotype was detected a few times. V is TRBV30 and J is TRBJ1-1; perhaps TRBD1 as D (6 bases). The length of the CDR3 is 16 residues. Deletions cut 0 bases from V and 2 bases from J, with 16 bases between. Germline loops: CDR1 GTSNPN, CDR2 SVGIG (reference sequence). CDR3 sequence (DNA): TGTGCCTGGAGTGTACGGGGAGGACAGAGAAACACTGAAGCTTTCTTT. It specifies CAWSVRGGQRNTEAFF.

This clonotype was seen a handful of times. V usage is TRBV12-3 or TRBV12-4 and J usage is TRBJ2-5; TRBD1 matches 9 bases. The DNA matches TRBJ2-7 better at its end, which makes the J call doubtful. This CDR3 is built from 13 residues. The DNA for the CDR3 is TGTGCCAGCAGCAGGGGACAGGGATCCGAGCAGTACTTC. This gives the protein CASSRGQGSEQYF.

This clonotype was seen only a few times. V is TRBV14 and J is TRBJ2-3, with 13 bases matching TRBD2. The CDR3 extends over 22 amino acids. Germline V gene sequence: CDR1 SGHDN, CDR2 FVKESK. V was clipped by 5 bases and J by 0 bases; unmatched bases: 20. CDR3 in amino acids: CASSKGGLAGEIPTRSTDTQYF. Here the CDR3 DNA reads TGTGCCAGCAGCAAGGGAGGACTAGCGGGGGAAATACCGACCCGGAGCACAGATACGCAGTATTTT.

This clonotype was seen repeatedly, ten times or more. The chain is built from TRBV19 and TRBJ1-2; D ambiguous. The V end was cut by 8 bases, the J end by 8 bases, with 18 bases between. The V gene's germline CDR1 is LNHDA and CDR2 SQIVND (reference sequence). The CDR3 has 13 residues. The CDR3 is CASGLRESEGYTF. The DNA of the CDR3 is TGTGCCAGTGGTCTTCGTGAATCGGAAGGCTACACCTTC.

As for this clonotype: This could be a read error, since a much larger clone is one nucleotide away. The chain carries TRBV5-1 and TRBJ1-1; D is unresolved. Germline V lookup: CDR1 SGHRS, CDR2 YFSETQ. The CDR3 contains 15 residues. Trimming cost V 3 bases and J 3 bases, with 15 bases left between them. The chain's CDR3 is CASSWGGGWDTEAFF. The CDR3 region has the DNA TGCGCCAGCAGCTGGGGAGGTGGTTGGGACACTGAAGCTTTCTTT.

Details on this clonotype: No conserved phenylalanine or tryptophan ends this CDR3, so it is likely a read error. The CDR3 DNA reads TGCGCCAGCAGCTTAGGACAGGGGGTTGCAGATACGCAGTATTTG. It codes for CASSLGQGVADTQYL. The chain couples TRBV5-1 to TRBJ2-3, with 10 nucleotides matching TRBD1. Germline V gives CDR1 SGHRS, CDR2 YFSETQ. The V and J ends lost 2 bases and 4 bases, in that order; junction bases with no gene match: 4. The CDR3 spans 15 residues.

This clonotype has ten or more counts. J is TRBJ2-3 and V is TRBV5-1; D gene ambiguous. Germline V gene lookup returns CDR1 SGHRS and CDR2 YFSETQ. The CDR3 has 13 amino acids. V was cut by 0 bases and J by 0 bases, with 2 bases left in between. For the CDR3, the DNA is TGCGCCAGCAGCTTGGGCAGCACAGATACGCAGTATTTT. This translates into CASSLGSTDTQYF. Full variable domain (rest looked up from reference TRBV5-1 and TRBJ2-3): KAGVTQTPRYLIKTRGQQVTLSCSPISGHRSVSWYQQTPGQGLQFLFEYFSETQRNKGNFPGRFSGRQFSNSRSEMNVSTLELGDSALYLCASSLGSTDTQYFGPGTRLTVL.

This clonotype has just a few counts. A much larger clonotype is one base distant, so this may be a read error. The rearrangement links TRBV5-1 to TRBJ2-5, with D unresolved. CDR1 and CDR2 from the germline V gene are SGHRS and YFSETQ. This CDR3 has 14 amino acids. Deletions cut 0 bases from V and 4 bases from J, with 10 bases between. The CDR3 sequence: CASSLGSVVETQYF. The CDR3 coding sequence is TGCGCCAGCAGCTTGGGTTCGGTAGTAGAGACCCAGTACTTC. Variable domain in full (rest from reference TRBV5-1 and TRBJ2-5): KAGVTQTPRYLIKTRGQQVTLSCSPISGHRSVSWYQQTPGQGLQFLFEYFSETQRNKGNFPGRFSGRQFSNSRSEMNVSTLELGDSALYLCASSLGSVVETQYFGPGTRLLVL.

Many counts were recorded for this clonotype. The chain uses TRBV7-2 and TRBJ1-6, with D tentatively TRBD1 (6 bases). The length of the CDR3 is 15 residues. CDR1 and CDR2 from the germline V gene are SGHTA and FQGNSA. V gave up 4 bases and J gave up 7 bases, with 14 bases separating them. The CDR3 reads CASSSRTVQNSPLHF. In nucleotides, the CDR3 is TGTGCCAGCAGCTCCCGGACAGTTCAGAATTCACCCCTCCACTTT.

The sample holds a few counts of this clonotype. The CDR3 region has the DNA TGTGCCAGCAGCTTAGGACTACAGGGTCGGTGGCAGCCCCAGCATTTT. It codes for CASSLGLQGRWQPQHF. The chain is built from TRBV7-8 and TRBJ1-5; weak D call: TRBD1 (6 bases). Germline CDR1 is SGHVS and CDR2 is FQNEAQ. CDR3 length equals 16 residues. The ends were cut back, 1 base at V and 7 bases at J, with 17 bases in the middle.